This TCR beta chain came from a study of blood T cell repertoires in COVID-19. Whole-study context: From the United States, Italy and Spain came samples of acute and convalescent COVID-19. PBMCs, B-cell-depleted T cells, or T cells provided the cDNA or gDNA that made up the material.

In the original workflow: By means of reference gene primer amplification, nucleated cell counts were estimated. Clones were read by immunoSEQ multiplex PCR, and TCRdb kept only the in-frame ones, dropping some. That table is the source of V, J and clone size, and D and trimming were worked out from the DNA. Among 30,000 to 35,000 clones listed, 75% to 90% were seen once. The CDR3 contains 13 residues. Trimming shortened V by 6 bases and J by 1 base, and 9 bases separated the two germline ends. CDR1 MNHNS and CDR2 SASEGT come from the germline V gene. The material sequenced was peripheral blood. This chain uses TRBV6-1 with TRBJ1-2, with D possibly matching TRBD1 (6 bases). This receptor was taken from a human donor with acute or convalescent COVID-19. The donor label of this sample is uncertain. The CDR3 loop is CASSRDINYGYTF. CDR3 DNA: TGTGCCAGCAGCCGGGACATTAACTATGGCTACACCTTC.